The clone carrying this T cell receptor beta chain turned up a few times. The antigen remains undetermined. Germline V gene sequence: CDR1 ENHRY, CDR2 SYGVKD. The V and J ends lost 3 bases and 4 bases respectively, with 9 bases between them. There are 13 residues in the CDR3. The sample comes from a study of beta chain features in type 1 diabetes. Study observations and caveats: There was a possibility that cDNA sequencing over-represented cells with high TCR expression. Researchers report that Type 1 diabetes patients had moderately but significantly shorter TCRB CDR3s across all four CD4+ subsets.

The isolated RNA, all of it, was reverse transcribed, so expressed TCRB transcripts were what got sequenced. Profiling relied on immunoSEQ multiplex PCR, and the TCRdb table lists in-frame clones only, not all of them. The table lists nearly 700,000 clones, about an eighth of them singletons. Donors underwent one heparinised blood draw, around 120 mL on average. This chain links TRBV10-3 with TRBJ2-5; D not certain. What was sequenced was naive CD4+ T cells from blood. The source is a man younger than 35 with type 1 diabetes. The CDR3 loop reads CAISEALRETQYF. In DNA, the CDR3 is TGTGCCATCAGTGAAGCATTACGAGAGACCCAGTACTTC.